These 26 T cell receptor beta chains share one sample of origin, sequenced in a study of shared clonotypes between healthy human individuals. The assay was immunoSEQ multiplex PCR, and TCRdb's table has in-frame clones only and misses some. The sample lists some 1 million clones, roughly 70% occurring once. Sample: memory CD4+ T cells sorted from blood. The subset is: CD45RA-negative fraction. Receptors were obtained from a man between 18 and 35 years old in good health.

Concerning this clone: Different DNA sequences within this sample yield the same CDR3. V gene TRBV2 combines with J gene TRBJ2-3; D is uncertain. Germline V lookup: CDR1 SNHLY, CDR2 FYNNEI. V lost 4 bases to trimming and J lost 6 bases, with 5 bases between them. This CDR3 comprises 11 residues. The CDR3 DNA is TGTGCCAGCAGTGTGTTGGATACGCAGTATTTT. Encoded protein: CASSVLDTQYF.

The CDR3 protein is CASSIRTSGGGETQYF. The CDR3 DNA reads TGCGCCAGCAGCATTCGGACTAGCGGGGGTGGGGAGACCCAGTACTTC. This chain links TRBV5-1 with TRBJ2-5; the match to TRBD2 covers 13 bases. Germline assignment: CDR1 SGHRS and CDR2 YFSETQ. This CDR3 contains 16 residues. The J segment lost 5 bases and the V segment lost 4 bases, leaving 8 bases of the junction unmatched.

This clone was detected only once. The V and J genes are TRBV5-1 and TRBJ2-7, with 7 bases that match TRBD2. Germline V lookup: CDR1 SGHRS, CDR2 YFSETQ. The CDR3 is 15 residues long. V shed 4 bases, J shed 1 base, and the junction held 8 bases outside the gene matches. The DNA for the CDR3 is TGCGCCAGCAGCCCCCAGACAGCGGGGTCCTACGAGCAGTACTTC. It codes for CASSPQTAGSYEQYF.

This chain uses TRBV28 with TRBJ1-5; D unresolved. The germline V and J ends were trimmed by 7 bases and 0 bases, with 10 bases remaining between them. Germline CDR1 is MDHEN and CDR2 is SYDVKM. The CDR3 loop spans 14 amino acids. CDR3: CASKGQISNQPQHF. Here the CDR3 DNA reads TGTGCCAGCAAAGGTCAGATTAGCAATCAGCCCCAGCATTTT.

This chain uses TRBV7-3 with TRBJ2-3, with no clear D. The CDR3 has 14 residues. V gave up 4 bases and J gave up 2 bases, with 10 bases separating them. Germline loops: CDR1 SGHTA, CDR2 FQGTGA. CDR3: CASSSDATTDTQYF. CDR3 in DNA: TGTGCCAGCAGCTCAGACGCTACCACAGATACGCAGTATTTT.

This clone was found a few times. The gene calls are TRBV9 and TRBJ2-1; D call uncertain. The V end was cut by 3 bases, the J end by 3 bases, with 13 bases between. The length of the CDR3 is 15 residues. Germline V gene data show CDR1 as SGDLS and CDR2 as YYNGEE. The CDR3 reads CASSASNPYYNEQFF. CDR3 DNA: TGTGCCAGCAGCGCCTCTAACCCCTACTACAATGAGCAGTTCTTC.

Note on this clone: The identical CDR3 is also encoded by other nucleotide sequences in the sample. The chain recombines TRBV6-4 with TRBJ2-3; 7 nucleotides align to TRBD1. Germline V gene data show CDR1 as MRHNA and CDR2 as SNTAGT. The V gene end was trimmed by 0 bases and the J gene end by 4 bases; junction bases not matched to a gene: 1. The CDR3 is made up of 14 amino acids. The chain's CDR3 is CASSDSGGADTQYF. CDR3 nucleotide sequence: TGTGCCAGCAGTGACTCAGGGGGCGCAGATACGCAGTATTTT.

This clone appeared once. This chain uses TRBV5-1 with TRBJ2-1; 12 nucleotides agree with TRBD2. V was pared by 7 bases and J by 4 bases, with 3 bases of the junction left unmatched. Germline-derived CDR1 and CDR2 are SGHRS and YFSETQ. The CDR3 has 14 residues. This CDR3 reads CASRTSGVYNEQFF. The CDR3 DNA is TGCGCCAGCCGGACTAGCGGGGTATACAATGAGCAGTTCTTC.

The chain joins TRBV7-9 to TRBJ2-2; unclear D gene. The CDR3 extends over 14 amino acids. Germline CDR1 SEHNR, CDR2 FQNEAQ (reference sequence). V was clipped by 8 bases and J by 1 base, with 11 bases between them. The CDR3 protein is CASRVAENTGELFF. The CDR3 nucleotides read TGTGCCAGCCGGGTGGCAGAGAACACCGGGGAGCTGTTTTTT.

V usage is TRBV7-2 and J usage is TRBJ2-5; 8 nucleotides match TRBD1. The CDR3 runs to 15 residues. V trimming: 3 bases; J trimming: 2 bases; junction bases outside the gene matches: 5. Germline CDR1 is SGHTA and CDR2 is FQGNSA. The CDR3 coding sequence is TGTGCCAGCAGCTTCTCGCAGGGGGCACAAGAGACCCAGTACTTC. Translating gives CASSFSQGAQETQYF. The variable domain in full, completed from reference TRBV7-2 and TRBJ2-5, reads GAGVSQSPSNKVTEKGKDVELRCDPISGHTALYWYRQSLGQGLEFLIYFQGNSAPDKSGLPSDRFSAERTGGSVSTLTIQRTQQEDSAVYLCASSFSQGAQETQYFGPGTRLLVL.

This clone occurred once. CDR3 amino acids: CASRAVSNVNTEAFF. For the CDR3, the DNA is TGTGCCAGCAGGGCGGTTTCCAACGTAAACACTGAAGCTTTCTTT. V usage is TRBV7-8 and J usage is TRBJ1-1; D is uncertain. Germline V gene lookup returns CDR1 SGHVS and CDR2 FQNEAQ. The CDR3 covers 15 residues. Trimming took off 6 bases at V and 2 bases at J, with 16 bases between the two ends.

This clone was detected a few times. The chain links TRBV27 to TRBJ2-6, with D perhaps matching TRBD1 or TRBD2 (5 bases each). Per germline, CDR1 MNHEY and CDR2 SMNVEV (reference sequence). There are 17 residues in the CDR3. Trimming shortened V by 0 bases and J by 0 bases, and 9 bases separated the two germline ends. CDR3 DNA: TGTGCCAGCAGTTTATCGGGGCGGGTCTCTGGGGCCAACGTCCTGACTTTC. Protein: CASSLSGRVSGANVLTF. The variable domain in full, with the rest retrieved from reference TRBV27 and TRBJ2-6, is EAQVTQNPRYLITVTGKKLTVTCSQNMNHEYMSWYRQDPGLGLRQIYYSMNVEVTDKGDVPEGYKVSRKEKRNFPLILESPSPNQTSLYFCASSLSGRVSGANVLTFGAGSRLTVL.

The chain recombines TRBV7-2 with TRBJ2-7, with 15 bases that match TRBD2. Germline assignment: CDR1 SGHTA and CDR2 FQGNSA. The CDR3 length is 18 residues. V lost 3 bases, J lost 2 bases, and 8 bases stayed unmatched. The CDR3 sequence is CASSFAGTSGGYPYEQYF. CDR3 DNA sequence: TGTGCCAGCAGCTTTGCCGGGACTAGCGGGGGGTATCCCTACGAGCAGTACTTC.

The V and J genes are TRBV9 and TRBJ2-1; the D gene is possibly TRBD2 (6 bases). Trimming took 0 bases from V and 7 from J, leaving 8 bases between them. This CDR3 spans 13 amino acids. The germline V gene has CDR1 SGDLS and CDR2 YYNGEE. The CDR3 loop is CASSVAGENEQFF. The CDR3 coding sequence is TGTGCCAGCAGCGTAGCGGGGGAAAATGAGCAGTTCTTC.

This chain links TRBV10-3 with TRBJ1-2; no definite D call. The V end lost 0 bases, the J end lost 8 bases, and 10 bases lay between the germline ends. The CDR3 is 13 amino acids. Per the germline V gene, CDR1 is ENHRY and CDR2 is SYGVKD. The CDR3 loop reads CAISESADGGYTF. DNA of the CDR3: TGTGCCATCAGTGAGTCGGCGGATGGGGGCTACACCTTC.

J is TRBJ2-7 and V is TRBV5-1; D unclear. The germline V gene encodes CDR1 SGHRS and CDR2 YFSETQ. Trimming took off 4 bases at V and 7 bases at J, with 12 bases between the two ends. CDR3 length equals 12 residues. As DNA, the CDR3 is TGCGCCAGCAGCCTGACCCCTGGTGAGCAGTACTTC. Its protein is CASSLTPGEQYF.

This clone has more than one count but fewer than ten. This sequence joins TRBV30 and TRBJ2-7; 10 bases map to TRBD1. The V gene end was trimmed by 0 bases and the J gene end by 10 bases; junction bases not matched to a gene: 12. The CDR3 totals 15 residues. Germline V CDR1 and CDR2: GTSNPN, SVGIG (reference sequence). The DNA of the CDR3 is TGTGCCTGGAGTGTCCAAACCGGGACAGGGGCTCCCCAGTACTTC. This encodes CAWSVQTGTGAPQYF.

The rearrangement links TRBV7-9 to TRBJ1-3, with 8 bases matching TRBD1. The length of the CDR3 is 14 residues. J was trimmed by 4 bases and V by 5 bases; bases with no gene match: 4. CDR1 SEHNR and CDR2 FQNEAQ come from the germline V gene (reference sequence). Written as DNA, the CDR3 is TGTGCCAGCAGCCCGGACAGGGCAGGAAACACCATATATTTT. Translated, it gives CASSPDRAGNTIYF.

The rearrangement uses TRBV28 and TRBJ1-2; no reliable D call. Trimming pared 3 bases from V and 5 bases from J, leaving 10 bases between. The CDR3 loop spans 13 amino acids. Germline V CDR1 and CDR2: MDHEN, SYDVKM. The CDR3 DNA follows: TGTGCCAGCAGTTTGGCTGGCGTTTATGGCTACACCTTC. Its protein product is CASSLAGVYGYTF.

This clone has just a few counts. The CDR3 region is CASSRLYEQFF. Here the CDR3 DNA reads TGTGCCAGCAGCCGCCTCTATGAGCAGTTCTTC. The chain employs TRBV7-9 and TRBJ2-1; D not resolved. Germline loops: CDR1 SEHNR, CDR2 FQNEAQ (reference sequence). Trimming took 5 bases from V and 8 from J, leaving 7 bases between them. CDR3 length: 11 amino acids. Filled out from reference TRBV7-9 and TRBJ2-1, the complete variable domain reads DTGVSQNPRHKITKRGQNVTFRCDPISEHNRLYWYRQTLGQGPEFLTYFQNEAQLEKSRLLSDRFSAERPKGSFSTLEIQRTEQGDSAMYLCASSRLYEQFFGPGTRLTVL.

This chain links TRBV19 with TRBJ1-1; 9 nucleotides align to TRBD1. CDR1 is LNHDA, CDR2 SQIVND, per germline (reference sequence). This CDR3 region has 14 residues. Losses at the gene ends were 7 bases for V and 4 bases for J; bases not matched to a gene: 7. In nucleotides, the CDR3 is TGTGCCAGTACCGAGACAGGGGGGATCACTGAAGCTTTCTTT. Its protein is CASTETGGITEAFF.

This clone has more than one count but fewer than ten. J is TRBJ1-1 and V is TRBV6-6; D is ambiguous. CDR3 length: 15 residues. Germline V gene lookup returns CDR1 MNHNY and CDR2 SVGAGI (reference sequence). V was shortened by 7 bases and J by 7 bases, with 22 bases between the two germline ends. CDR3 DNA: TGTGCCAGCACGAAGGTAGGGAACGGGTTGAGTGAAGCTTTCTTT. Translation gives CASTKVGNGLSEAFF.

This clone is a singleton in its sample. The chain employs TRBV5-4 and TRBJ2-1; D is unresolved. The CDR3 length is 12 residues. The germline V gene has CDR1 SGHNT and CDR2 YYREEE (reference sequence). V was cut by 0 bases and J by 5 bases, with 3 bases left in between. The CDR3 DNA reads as TGTGCCAGCAGCTTGGATAACAATGAGCAGTTCTTC. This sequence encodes CASSLDNNEQFF. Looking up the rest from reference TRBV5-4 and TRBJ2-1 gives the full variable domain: ETGVTQSPTHLIKTRGQQVTLRCSSQSGHNTVSWYQQALGQGPQFIFQYYREEENGRGNFPPRFSGLQFPNYSSELNVNALELDDSALYLCASSLDNNEQFFGPGTRLTVL.

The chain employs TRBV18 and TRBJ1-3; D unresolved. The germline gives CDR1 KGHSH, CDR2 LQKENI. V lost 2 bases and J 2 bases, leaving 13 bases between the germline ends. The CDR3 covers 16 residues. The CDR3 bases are TGTGCCAGCTCACCAATAGAGTCCCAACCTGGAAACACCATATATTTT. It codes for CASSPIESQPGNTIYF.

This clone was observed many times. CDR3 bases: TGCGCCAGCAGCTCGGGACTAGCGGGAGGGCCCTTCGACCGTGAGCAGTTCTTC. Translation gives CASSSGLAGGPFDREQFF. The gene calls are TRBV5-1 and TRBJ2-1; 16 bases line up with TRBD2. The CDR3 runs to 18 residues. The germline V gene encodes CDR1 SGHRS and CDR2 YFSETQ. V lost 3 bases, J lost 9 bases, and 12 bases stayed unmatched.

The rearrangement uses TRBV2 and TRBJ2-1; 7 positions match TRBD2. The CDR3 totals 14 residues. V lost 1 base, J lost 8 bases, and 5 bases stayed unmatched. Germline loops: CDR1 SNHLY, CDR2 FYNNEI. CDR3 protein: CASSEVGGRDEQFF. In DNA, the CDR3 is TGTGCCAGCAGTGAAGTGGGCGGGAGAGATGAGCAGTTCTTC.